This entry lists 2 T cell receptor beta chains sequenced from one sample in a study of cytomegalovirus exposure and HLA in healthy donors. The PCR used 60 Vbeta and 13 Jbeta primers. Some clones are missing from TCRdb's copy, which holds only in-frame ones; the method was immunoSEQ multiplex PCR. The listing records roughly 200,000 clones. The sequencing input was PBMCs. The receptor source for this set is a man aged 30 to 45 in good health and CMV-seronegative.

V is TRBV6-1 and J is TRBJ1-2, with D possibly TRBD1 on 5 matching bases. The germline V gene encodes CDR1 MNHNS and CDR2 SASEGT. The CDR3 has 13 amino acids. Trimming removed 6 bases from V and 5 bases from J, with 13 bases in between. The CDR3 region is CASRLTETYGYTF. The CDR3 DNA reads as TGTGCCAGCAGATTGACAGAGACATATGGCTACACCTTC.

The CDR3 bases are TGTGCCAGTAGTCCGGAACGACAGGGACTAGCGGGGGTCAAGTACCAAGAGACCCAGTACTTC. It is translated as CASSPERQGLAGVKYQETQYF. The rearrangement uses TRBV19 and TRBJ2-5; 14 nucleotides agree with TRBD2. V lost 5 bases, J lost 0 bases, and 17 bases stayed unmatched. The CDR3 covers 21 residues. Germline V CDR1 and CDR2: LNHDA, SQIVND (reference sequence).